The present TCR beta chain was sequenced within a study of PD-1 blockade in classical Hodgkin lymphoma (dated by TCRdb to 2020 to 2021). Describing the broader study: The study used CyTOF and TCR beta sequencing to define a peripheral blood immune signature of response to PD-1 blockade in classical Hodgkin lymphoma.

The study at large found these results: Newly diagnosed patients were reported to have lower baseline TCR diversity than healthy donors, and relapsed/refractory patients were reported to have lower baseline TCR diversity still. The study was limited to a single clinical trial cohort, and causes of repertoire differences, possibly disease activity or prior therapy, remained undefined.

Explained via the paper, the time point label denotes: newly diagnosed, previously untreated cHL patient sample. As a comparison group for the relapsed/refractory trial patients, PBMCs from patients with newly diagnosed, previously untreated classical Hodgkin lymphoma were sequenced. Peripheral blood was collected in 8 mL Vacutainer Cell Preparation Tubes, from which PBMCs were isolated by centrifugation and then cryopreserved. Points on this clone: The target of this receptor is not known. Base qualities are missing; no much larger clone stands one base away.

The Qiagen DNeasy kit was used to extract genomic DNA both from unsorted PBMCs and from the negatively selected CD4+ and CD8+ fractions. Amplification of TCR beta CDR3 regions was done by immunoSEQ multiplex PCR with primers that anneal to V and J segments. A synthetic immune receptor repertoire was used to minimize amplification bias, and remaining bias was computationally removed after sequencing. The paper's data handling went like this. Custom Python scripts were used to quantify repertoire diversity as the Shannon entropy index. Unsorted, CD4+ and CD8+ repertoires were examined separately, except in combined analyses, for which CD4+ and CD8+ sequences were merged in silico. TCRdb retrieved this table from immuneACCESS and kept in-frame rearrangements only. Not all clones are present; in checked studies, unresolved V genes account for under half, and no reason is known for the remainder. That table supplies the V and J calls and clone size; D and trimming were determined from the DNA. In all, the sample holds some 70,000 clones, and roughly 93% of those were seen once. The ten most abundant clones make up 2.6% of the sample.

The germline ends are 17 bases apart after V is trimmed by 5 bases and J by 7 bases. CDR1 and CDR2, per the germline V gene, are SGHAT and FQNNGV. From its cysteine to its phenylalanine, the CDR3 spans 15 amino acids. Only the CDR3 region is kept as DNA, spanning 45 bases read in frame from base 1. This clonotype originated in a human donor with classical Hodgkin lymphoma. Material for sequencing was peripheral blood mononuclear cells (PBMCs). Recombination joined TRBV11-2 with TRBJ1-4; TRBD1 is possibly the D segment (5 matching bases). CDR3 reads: CASSQGGAWGEKLFF. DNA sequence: TGTGCCAGCAGCCAGGGAGGGGCGTGGGGTGAAAAACTGTTTTTT.